This T cell receptor (beta chain) was observed in a study of OX40 agonist ivuxolimab in advanced cancers. General observations from the study: Expanded peripheral T cells had an undetermined antigen specificity.

This table comes from immunoSEQ multiplex PCR, and its TCRdb copy is limited to in-frame clones, with some not included. The profile shows some 60,000 clones, 75% to 90% of them singletons. Worth noting for this clone: Its target is not known.

Sequencing was performed on CD4+ or CD8+ T cells sorted from blood, taken in a trial of the OX40 agonist ivuxolimab. The sequence was obtained from an adult with an advanced solid tumor such as melanoma, head and neck, liver or kidney cancer.

CDR3 protein: CASSLPGQGFSGNTIYF. The CDR3 coding sequence is TGTGCCAGCAGCTTACCAGGACAGGGCTTCTCTGGAAACACCATATATTTT. The gene calls are TRBV7-9 and TRBJ1-3, with 8 bases that match TRBD1. Germline values: CDR1 SEHNR, CDR2 FQNEAQ (reference sequence). V dropped 2 bases and J dropped 0; count of bases not matched to a gene: 6. The CDR3 runs to 17 residues.